Each of the 3 T cell receptor beta chains below was sequenced from the same sample in a study of human CD8 memory T cell subsets. Making the TCR beta libraries relied on UMI-labeled 5' RACE. TCRdb reanalyzed the 5' RACE reads and collapses them to one entry per CDR3 protein, without DNA. The specimen's table records some 9,000 distinct CDR3 sequences. Sample: CD8+ T cells from PBMCs. The receptors come from a human donor in good health.

The J gene is TRBJ2-3, the V gene TRBV9; lacking DNA, the TRBD2 call made by TCRdb goes unchecked. The CDR3 loop spans 11 amino acids. Per the germline V gene, CDR1 is SGDLS and CDR2 is YYNGEE. The CDR3 reads CASSSGLPQYF.

This chain connects TRBV14 to TRBJ2-1. The CDR3 extends over 17 amino acids. Germline CDR1 reads SGHDN; CDR2 reads FVKESK. CDR3 amino acids: CASSQDLGTSFYNEQFF.

J is TRBJ1-2 and V is TRBV29-1; TCRdb reports TRBD1, a call that lacks DNA to check it against. Germline V gene data show CDR1 as SQVTM and CDR2 as ANQGSEA. There are 14 residues in the CDR3. CDR3 sequence: CSVFTGFRNYGYTF.